The 28 T cell receptor beta chains listed next were all sequenced from one sample in a study of blood T cell repertoires in COVID-19. Generated by immunoSEQ multiplex PCR, the TCRdb table keeps only in-frame clones and is missing some. Of about 370,000 clones listed, 89% are singletons. What was sequenced was peripheral blood. The receptors were sampled from a woman in her twenties or thirties with COVID-19, enrolled during active disease.

The gene calls are TRBV7-9 and TRBJ2-3; D uncertain. Germline V gene lookup returns CDR1 SEHNR and CDR2 FQNEAQ (reference sequence). The V end lost 5 bases, the J end lost 0 bases, and 21 bases lay between the germline ends. This CDR3 comprises 18 residues. In nucleotides, the CDR3 is TGTGCCAGCAGCCCACTCCCCTCGACTCTCCTCAGCACAGATACGCAGTATTTT. Amino acid sequence: CASSPLPSTLLSTDTQYF.

The sample holds one count of this clone. The rearrangement links TRBV5-1 to TRBJ2-1; the match to TRBD2 covers 10 bases. The V and J ends lost 7 bases and 6 bases, in that order; junction bases with no gene match: 7. This CDR3 contains 14 residues. Germline CDR1 SGHRS, CDR2 YFSETQ. CDR3 region: CASAPGTSANEQFF. The CDR3 nucleotides read TGCGCCAGCGCCCCCGGGACTAGCGCCAATGAGCAGTTCTTC.

V and J are TRBV5-8 and TRBJ2-3; the match to TRBD1 covers 9 bases. CDR3 length: 14 residues. V was pared by 4 bases and J by 2 bases, with 2 bases of the junction left unmatched. Germline CDR1 reads SGHTS; CDR2 reads YDEGEE. The CDR3, as DNA: TGTGCCAGCAGCCTACAGGGGGCCACAGATACGCAGTATTTT. It codes for CASSLQGATDTQYF.

The genes are TRBV21-1 and TRBJ1-4. TRBV21-1 constitutes a pseudogene. CDR3 length: 12 residues. This chain's CDR3 is CASKGLVAGGFF. CDR3 in DNA: TGTGCCAGCAAGGGGCTTGTTGCGGGGGGGTTTTTT.

This chain connects TRBV2 to TRBJ1-2, with D possibly matching TRBD1 (6 bases). With 6 bases removed from V and 4 bases from J, the gap between germline ends came to 15 bases. The germline V gene encodes CDR1 SNHLY and CDR2 FYNNEI. The CDR3 contains 14 residues. The CDR3 is CASRVTGTSYGYTF. CDR3 bases: TGTGCCAGCAGAGTGACCGGGACATCCTATGGCTACACCTTC.

V gene TRBV6-5 combines with J gene TRBJ2-3; D gene unclear. The CDR3 is made up of 15 amino acids. Trimming removed 6 bases from V and 0 bases from J, with 13 bases in between. CDR1 MNHEY and CDR2 SVGAGI come from the germline V gene. CDR3 protein: CASRGEPHSTDTQYF. CDR3 nucleotide sequence: TGTGCCAGCAGAGGAGAGCCCCATAGCACAGATACGCAGTATTTT.

The V and J genes are TRBV7-8 and TRBJ1-2, with TRBD1 matching 8 bases. Per the germline V gene, CDR1 is SGHVS and CDR2 is FQNEAQ. This CDR3 spans 15 amino acids. V was clipped by 1 base and J by 5 bases; unmatched bases: 6. The CDR3 protein is CASSLGAGGSYGYTF. The CDR3 coding sequence is TGTGCCAGCAGCTTAGGGGCAGGGGGCTCGTATGGCTACACCTTC.

This rearrangement joins TRBV6-5 to TRBJ1-2; 8 nucleotides match TRBD1. The CDR3 runs to 15 residues. CDR1 MNHEY and CDR2 SVGAGI come from the germline V gene. The V segment lost 5 bases and the J segment 5 bases; nucleotides outside the gene matches: 10. CDR3: CASSHRTGSGYGYTF. The CDR3 nucleotides read TGTGCCAGCAGTCACCGGACAGGGTCGGGTTATGGCTACACCTTC.

J is TRBJ2-7 and V is TRBV10-3; no clear D gene. In germline, CDR1 is ENHRY, CDR2 SYGVKD. Between the trimmed V and J ends, which lost 3 bases and 12 bases, there was a span of 12 bases. The CDR3 is 11 amino acids. The CDR3 sequence: CAISETNKVYV. In DNA, the CDR3 is TGTGCCATCAGTGAAACGAACAAAGTGTACGTC.

The chain joins TRBV9 to TRBJ1-1; D is ambiguous. Germline V CDR1 and CDR2: SGDLS, YYNGEE. Trimming cost V 0 bases and J 1 base, with 16 bases left between them. The CDR3 is 17 residues long. The CDR3 DNA is TGTGCCAGCAGCGTAGTCCCGGGTCGGGTGGGGAACACTGAAGCTTTCTTT. It specifies CASSVVPGRVGNTEAFF.

V usage is TRBV6-2 or TRBV6-3 and J usage is TRBJ1-5, with D uncertain. Per germline, CDR1 MNHEY and CDR2 SVGEGT. V was clipped by 4 bases and J by 0 bases, with 7 bases between them. This CDR3 spans 14 amino acids. This chain's CDR3 is CASSSVFSNQPQHF. The CDR3 DNA follows: TGTGCCAGCAGTTCAGTTTTTAGCAATCAGCCCCAGCATTTT.

This clone was detected only once. The chain couples TRBV19 to TRBJ1-5; D may be TRBD1 (5 bases). CDR1 is LNHDA and CDR2 is SQIVND in the germline V gene (reference sequence). CDR3 length: 15 amino acids. Trimming shortened V by 3 bases and J by 5 bases, and 14 bases separated the two germline ends. The CDR3: CASSMWQGLDQPQHF. DNA for the CDR3: TGTGCCAGTAGTATGTGGCAGGGACTAGATCAGCCCCAGCATTTT. Complete variable domain (other parts from reference TRBV19 and TRBJ1-5): DGGITQSPKYLFRKEGQNVTLSCEQNLNHDAMYWYRQDPGQGLRLIYYSQIVNDFQKGDIAEGYSVSREKKESFPLTVTSAQKNPTAFYLCASSMWQGLDQPQHFGDGTRLSIL.

The J gene is TRBJ2-3, the V gene TRBV7-2; 8 nucleotides match TRBD2. This CDR3 contains 16 residues. V lost 2 bases to trimming and J lost 2 bases; unmatched junction nucleotides: 6. Looked up from germline, CDR1 is SGHTA and CDR2 is FQGNSA. CDR3 nucleotide sequence: TGTGCCAGCAGCTTATTGGTAGCGGGGAACACAGATACGCAGTATTTT. It encodes CASSLLVAGNTDTQYF.

This sequence joins TRBV12-3 or TRBV12-4 and TRBJ2-5; maybe TRBD2 (6 bases). The CDR3 totals 13 residues. With 5 bases removed from V and 1 base from J, the gap between germline ends came to 8 bases. The CDR3 here is CASSRLVQETQYF. The CDR3 DNA sequence: TGTGCCAGCAGTCGACTAGTCCAAGAGACCCAGTACTTC.

This clone was seen once. The chain links TRBV24-1 to TRBJ2-1; the match to TRBD1 covers 9 bases. Per the germline V gene, CDR1 is KGHDR and CDR2 is SFDVKD. The CDR3 has 16 amino acids. V was clipped by 2 bases and J by 0 bases; unmatched bases: 1. DNA for the CDR3: TGTGCCACCAGTGATTGGGGACAGGGCTCCTACAATGAGCAGTTCTTC. Translated, it gives CATSDWGQGSYNEQFF.

The genes are TRBV9 and TRBJ1-2, with 10 nucleotides matching TRBD1. Trimming cost V 4 bases and J 7 bases; bases outside gene matches: 10. The CDR3 length is 15 residues. Looked up from germline, CDR1 is SGDLS and CDR2 is YYNGEE. CDR3 residues: CASSPRSRTGGGYTF. CDR3 nucleotide sequence: TGTGCCAGCAGCCCCCGATCTAGGACAGGGGGTGGCTACACCTTC. Together with reference TRBV9 and TRBJ1-2, the CDR3 gives the full variable domain: DSGVTQTPKHLITATGQRVTLRCSPRSGDLSVYWYQQSLDQGLQFLIQYYNGEERAKGNILERFSAQQFPDLHSELNLSSLELGDSALYFCASSPRSRTGGGYTFGSGTRLTVV.

The chain uses TRBV11-2 and TRBJ2-7; 8 nucleotides align to TRBD1. The CDR3 runs 15 residues. The V gene's germline CDR1 is SGHAT and CDR2 FQNNGV. V lost 4 bases, J lost 0 bases, and 5 bases stayed unmatched. Here the CDR3 reads CASSSGGAGSYEQYF. CDR3 nucleotide sequence: TGTGCCAGCAGCTCAGGGGGCGCAGGCTCCTACGAGCAGTACTTC.

The table lists this clone with a count of one. The chain has TRBV12-3 or TRBV12-4 and TRBJ1-1, with D perhaps TRBD1 (5 bases). V gave up 5 bases and J gave up 10 bases, with 17 bases separating them. This CDR3 is built from 13 residues. In DNA, the CDR3 is TGTGCCAGCAGTGCACCGCCAGGGTTCGGAGCTTTCTTT. Amino acids: CASSAPPGFGAFF.

The count of this clone is one. J is TRBJ2-4 and V is TRBV4-1; TRBD2 might be the D (6 bases). CDR3 size: 17 residues. Germline V gene lookup returns CDR1 MGHRA and CDR2 YSYEKL. V lost 2 bases and J 0 bases, leaving 14 bases between the germline ends. Written as DNA, the CDR3 is TGCGCCAGCAGCCAACCCGGGGGAAGGCTAGCCAAAAACATTCAGTACTTC. This encodes CASSQPGGRLAKNIQYF.

This chain joins TRBV9 and TRBJ2-2; 10 bases fit TRBD1. V was clipped by 4 bases and J by 6 bases; unmatched bases: 6. The CDR3 is 15 residues long. Looked up from germline, CDR1 is SGDLS and CDR2 is YYNGEE. The CDR3 bases are TGTGCCAGCAGCTCCCGACAGGGGGCCGCCGGGGAGCTGTTTTTT. Translating gives CASSSRQGAAGELFF.

J is TRBJ2-2 and V is TRBV5-6; 7 positions match TRBD2. CDR1 is SGHDT, CDR2 YYEEEE, per germline. The V segment lost 1 base and the J segment 1 base; nucleotides outside the gene matches: 1. The CDR3 covers 15 residues. The CDR3 here is CASSLSGGNTGELFF. For the CDR3, the DNA is TGTGCCAGCAGCTTGTCGGGAGGGAACACCGGGGAGCTGTTTTTT.

The chain recombines TRBV5-8 with TRBJ1-5; 9 nucleotides align to TRBD1. The CDR3 contains 19 residues. With 4 bases clipped from V and 5 bases from J, the junction kept 19 bases outside the gene matches. Per the germline V gene, CDR1 is SGHTS and CDR2 is YDEGEE. DNA for the CDR3: TGTGCCAGCAGCCTTATGACGGATCCGGGACAGGGACTATATCAGCCCCAGCATTTT. This sequence encodes CASSLMTDPGQGLYQPQHF.

This clone occurred a few times. This rearrangement joins TRBV28 to TRBJ1-3, with D possibly TRBD1 on 6 matching bases. The CDR3 loop spans 15 amino acids. The germline CDR1 and CDR2 sequences are MDHEN and SYDVKM. V was trimmed by 4 bases and J by 0 bases, leaving 10 bases between them. The CDR3 sequence: CASSSQGYSGNTIYF. CDR3 bases: TGTGCCAGCAGTTCCCAGGGGTACTCTGGAAACACCATATATTTT.

The chain couples TRBV25-1 to TRBJ2-7; the match to TRBD1 covers 10 bases. Germline assignment: CDR1 MGHDK and CDR2 SYGVNS. The ends lost 6 bases at V and 5 bases at J; junction bases unmatched: 10. This CDR3 comprises 15 residues. The CDR3 bases are TGTGCCAGCAGCCAGTGTAGGGACAGGGGCCACGAGCAGTACGTC. This translates into CASSQCRDRGHEQYV.

The chain uses TRBV7-2 and TRBJ1-2; 7 bases are a match to TRBD1. The CDR3 length is 14 residues. With 0 bases clipped from V and 4 bases from J, the junction kept 2 bases outside the gene matches. Germline CDR1 is SGHTA and CDR2 is FQGNSA. The CDR3 bases are TGTGCCAGCAGCTTAGCCCGGACAGGCTATGGCTACACCTTC. Residues: CASSLARTGYGYTF.

The chain recombines TRBV29-1 with TRBJ1-1, with D uncertain. The V end was cut by 8 bases, the J end by 0 bases, with 13 bases between. This CDR3 is built from 13 residues. Germline assignment: CDR1 SQVTM and CDR2 ANQGSEA. Here the CDR3 reads CSPGREMNTEAFF. DNA of the CDR3: TGCAGCCCTGGGAGGGAAATGAACACTGAAGCTTTCTTT.

The rearrangement joins TRBV9 to TRBJ1-2, with 7 bases lining up with TRBD1. The CDR3 has 16 amino acids. Trimming removed 3 bases from V and 0 bases from J; junction bases left unmatched: 8. CDR1 SGDLS and CDR2 YYNGEE come from the germline V gene. The CDR3 region has the DNA TGTGCCAGCAGCGCGGAGACAGGGCCCTCTAACTATGGCTACACCTTC. Its translation: CASSAETGPSNYGYTF.

The chain links TRBV7-8 to TRBJ1-2; a possible D gene is TRBD1 (5 bases). CDR3 length equals 13 residues. Germline values: CDR1 SGHVS, CDR2 FQNEAQ. The ends were cut back, 5 bases at V and 3 bases at J, with 10 bases in the middle. CDR3 bases: TGTGCCAGCAGCCCGGGGGTCGACTATGGCTACACCTTC. Translating it yields CASSPGVDYGYTF.